This T cell receptor beta chain derives from a study of blood T cell repertoires in COVID-19. Study overall: Researchers got acute and convalescent COVID-19 samples from the United States, Italy and Spain. Sources were T cells, B-cell-depleted T cells, or PBMCs; the material itself was cDNA or gDNA.

Original processing notes: Amplifying reference gene primers gave estimates of nucleated cell counts. The repertoire was sequenced with immunoSEQ multiplex PCR; TCRdb's copy has only in-frame clones and lacks some. V and J calls and clone size are copied from that table; D and trimming were computed from the DNA. The table shows under 150,000 clones, with 75% to 90% occurring only once. The CDR3 totals 15 residues. Per germline, CDR1 MNHEY and CDR2 SVGAGI. With V trimmed by 5 bases and J by 8 bases, 12 bases remained unmatched. This clonotype was obtained from a woman between 40 and 50 years old with acute or convalescent COVID-19. V and J are TRBV6-5 and TRBJ2-1; 7 bases agree with TRBD1. Sequencing used peripheral blood. Here the CDR3 reads CASSSPGQRSYEQFF. The CDR3 DNA sequence: TGTGCCAGCAGTAGCCCGGGACAGAGGAGCTATGAGCAGTTCTTC.